This T cell receptor beta chain is from a study of OX40 agonist ivuxolimab in advanced cancers. Looking at the study overall: A partial response was reached by three patients: one with hepatocellular carcinoma and two with cutaneous melanoma.

Assay used: immunoSEQ multiplex PCR; TCRdb lists only in-frame clones, some missing. The data show more than 45,000 clones, with about 87% seen just once and more than 3% held by the top ten. Trimming pared 0 bases from V and 3 bases from J, leaving 18 bases between. The CDR3 is 17 amino acids. Germline V gene data show CDR1 as MGHRA and CDR2 as YSYEKL. This clone was counted once. The sequence was collected from an adult with an advanced solid tumor such as melanoma, head and neck, liver or kidney cancer. The material was CD4+ or CD8+ T cells sorted from blood, obtained in a trial of the OX40 agonist ivuxolimab. The chain joins TRBV4-1 to TRBJ2-7; no clear D gene. The CDR3 sequence: CASSQDREGDLHYEQYF. The CDR3 nucleotides are TGCGCCAGCAGCCAAGATAGGGAAGGTGACCTCCACTACGAGCAGTACTTC.